A single sample is the source of the 30 T cell receptor beta chains below, sequenced in a study of chemoradiotherapy in HPV16-positive cancers (dated by TCRdb to between 2021 and 2022). Libraries were made using the immunoSEQ multiplex PCR assay. TCRdb took over this immuneACCESS table, retaining in-frame rearrangements with V and J assigned. Such tables are incomplete; in checked studies, under half of the missing clones stem from an unresolved V gene, and the remainder is unexplained. Across this sample there are roughly 1,400 clones, with 82% seen only once. The ten most abundant clones make up roughly 6.5% of the sample. Sequenced here: tumor tissue, sampled from a patient who underwent chemoradiotherapy. Every receptor here comes from a human donor with HPV-associated anogenital cancer.

The chain joins TRBV29-1 to TRBJ2-1; 9 bases fit TRBD2. This CDR3 spans 14 amino acids. V lost 5 bases, J lost 2 bases, and 4 bases stayed unmatched. From germline, CDR1 is SQVTM and CDR2 ANQGSEA. The DNA of the CDR3 is TGCAGCGTTCTTAGCGGGAGTACCTACAATGAGCAGTTCTTC. Amino acids: CSVLSGSTYNEQFF.

The J gene is TRBJ1-5, the V gene TRBV6-1; no clear D gene. The CDR3 loop spans 14 amino acids. V was trimmed by 1 base and J by 6 bases, leaving 10 bases between them. Germline V lookup: CDR1 MNHNS, CDR2 SASEGT. The CDR3 DNA is TGTGCCAGCAGTGAAGGGGTGGGTGGTCAGCCCCAGCATTTT. This sequence encodes CASSEGVGGQPQHF.

J is TRBJ2-2 and V is TRBV27, with D possibly being TRBD1 (6 bases). Trimming left V 3 bases short and J 1 base short, with 9 bases between. In germline, CDR1 is MNHEY, CDR2 SMNVEV (reference sequence). The CDR3 is 15 residues long. This chain's CDR3 is CASSFKGENTGELFF. The DNA of the CDR3 is TGTGCCAGCAGTTTTAAGGGGGAGAACACCGGGGAGCTGTTTTTT.

This chain connects TRBV7-9 to TRBJ1-6, with unresolved D. This CDR3 has 19 amino acids. With 5 bases removed from V and 0 bases from J, the gap between germline ends came to 20 bases. From germline, CDR1 is SEHNR and CDR2 FQNEAQ (reference sequence). CDR3 sequence: CASSPSAGGSSSYNSPLHF. DNA of the CDR3: TGTGCCAGCAGCCCCTCCGCGGGTGGCAGCAGCTCCTATAATTCACCCCTCCACTTT. The full variable domain, rest sourced from reference TRBV7-9 and TRBJ1-6, is DTGVSQNPRHKITKRGQNVTFRCDPISEHNRLYWYRQTLGQGPEFLTYFQNEAQLEKSRLLSDRFSAERPKGSFSTLEIQRTEQGDSAMYLCASSPSAGGSSSYNSPLHFGNGTRLTVT.

This rearrangement joins TRBV7-2 to TRBJ1-5; D call uncertain. Germline V lookup: CDR1 SGHTA, CDR2 FQGNSA. The CDR3 covers 13 residues. The V and J ends lost 2 bases and 2 bases respectively, with 4 bases between them. The CDR3, as DNA: TGTGCCAGCAGCTTATCTGGCAATCAGCCCCAGCATTTT. Its protein product is CASSLSGNQPQHF. Combining the CDR3 with reference TRBV7-2 and TRBJ1-5 gives the whole variable domain GAGVSQSPSNKVTEKGKDVELRCDPISGHTALYWYRQSLGQGLEFLIYFQGNSAPDKSGLPSDRFSAERTGGSVSTLTIQRTQQEDSAVYLCASSLSGNQPQHFGDGTRLSIL.

This clone was observed a few times. This chain joins TRBV5-1 and TRBJ2-1; no definite D call. The CDR3 covers 11 residues. The V gene's germline CDR1 is SGHRS and CDR2 YFSETQ. V lost 4 bases and J lost 7, with 6 bases in between. The CDR3 bases are TGCGCCAGCAGCGGCAATAATGAGCAGTTCTTC. This translates into CASSGNNEQFF.

The chain carries TRBV7-6 and TRBJ2-5; D possibly corresponds to TRBD1 (5 bases). Trimming pared 2 bases from V and 7 bases from J, leaving 11 bases between. Germline V gene lookup returns CDR1 SGHVS and CDR2 FNYEAQ. The length of the CDR3 is 13 residues. CDR3 DNA sequence: TGTGCCAGCAGCTTATCAGGGTTGGGGACCCAGTACTTC. This translates into CASSLSGLGTQYF.

The chain recombines TRBV5-5 with TRBJ2-2; D gene uncertain. With 2 bases removed from V and 3 bases from J, the gap between germline ends came to 5 bases. Per the germline V gene, CDR1 is SGHKS and CDR2 is YYEKEE (reference sequence). The length of the CDR3 is 13 residues. CDR3: CASSFLDTGELFF. In DNA, the CDR3 is TGTGCCAGCAGCTTTCTGGACACCGGGGAGCTGTTTTTT.

The chain has TRBV2 and TRBJ2-3, with 7 positions matching TRBD2. V lost 7 bases and J lost 5; bases outside the gene matches: 6. There are 13 residues in the CDR3. CDR1 SNHLY and CDR2 FYNNEI come from the germline V gene. The CDR3 DNA sequence: TGTGCCAGCACTAGCGGTGGTCGAGATACGCAGTATTTT. Its translation: CASTSGGRDTQYF.

This chain uses TRBV7-2 with TRBJ1-4, with unresolved D. This CDR3 region has 13 residues. Per germline, CDR1 SGHTA and CDR2 FQGNSA. V was cut by 3 bases and J by 2 bases, with 4 bases left in between. This CDR3 is CASSFVTNEKLFF. The CDR3 region has the DNA TGTGCCAGCAGCTTCGTCACTAATGAAAAACTGTTTTTT.

The chain combines TRBV9 with TRBJ2-5; tentatively, D is TRBD2 (6 bases). Germline V gene sequence: CDR1 SGDLS, CDR2 YYNGEE. This CDR3 spans 14 amino acids. Trimming took 3 bases from V and 1 from J, leaving 10 bases between them. CDR3 coding DNA: TGTGCCAGCAGCGGGGGGGAGACCCAAGAGACCCAGTACTTC. It specifies CASSGGETQETQYF.

This sequence joins TRBV12-5 and TRBJ1-3, with TRBD1 matching 12 bases. The CDR3 runs to 18 residues. J was trimmed by 5 bases and V by 3 bases; bases with no gene match: 11. CDR1 and CDR2 (germline): LGHNT, FRNRAP. The CDR3: CASGFLALGQGARNTIYF. The CDR3 DNA reads as TGTGCTAGTGGTTTTCTCGCTTTGGGACAGGGGGCAAGAAACACCATATATTTT. Looking up the rest from reference TRBV12-5 and TRBJ1-3 gives the full variable domain: DARVTQTPRHKVTEMGQEVTMRCQPILGHNTVFWYRQTMMQGLELLAYFRNRAPLDDSGMPKDRFSAEMPDATLATLKIQPSEPRDSAVYFCASGFLALGQGARNTIYFGEGSWLTVV.

This chain uses TRBV30 with TRBJ1-6; 7 bases are a match to TRBD1. CDR1 is GTSNPN and CDR2 is SVGIG in the germline V gene (reference sequence). This CDR3 is built from 14 residues. V gave up 5 bases and J gave up 8 bases; unmatched junction bases: 9. The CDR3 region has the DNA TGTGCCTGGGGAAGGGGGCAGGGTTATTCACCCCTCCACTTT. This sequence encodes CAWGRGQGYSPLHF.

This clone was observed a few times. The rearrangement joins TRBV7-9 to TRBJ1-4; possible D gene TRBD1, 5 bases. The CDR3 spans 15 residues. V lost 5 bases, J lost 8 bases, and 18 bases lay in between. Germline V gene sequence: CDR1 SEHNR, CDR2 FQNEAQ (reference sequence). The CDR3 sequence: CASSPGERDREKLFF. The CDR3 bases are TGTGCCAGCAGCCCCGGGGAAAGGGACCGAGAAAAACTGTTTTTT.

The CDR3 coding sequence is TGTGCCAGCAGCAAGGACAGGGCTCCCTATGGCTACACCTTC. Its translation is CASSKDRAPYGYTF. The rearrangement links TRBV6-5 to TRBJ1-2; TRBD1 matches 8 bases. Losses at the gene ends were 6 bases for V and 4 bases for J; bases not matched to a gene: 7. The CDR3 has 14 residues. Germline assignment: CDR1 MNHEY and CDR2 SVGAGI.

The gene calls are TRBV4-3 and TRBJ1-3; possible D gene TRBD1, 6 bases. Trimming pared 0 bases from V and 3 bases from J, leaving 9 bases between. The CDR3 covers 15 residues. Germline assignment: CDR1 LGHNA and CDR2 YSLEER. CDR3 residues: CASSQETGYGNTIYF. The CDR3 nucleotides read TGCGCCAGCAGCCAAGAAACAGGGTATGGAAACACCATATATTTT.

This chain joins TRBV29-1 and TRBJ1-1; D gene ambiguous. Germline lookup yields CDR1 SQVTM and CDR2 ANQGSEA. Trimming took 1 base from V and 5 from J, leaving 17 bases between them. The CDR3 is 15 amino acids. The CDR3 DNA sequence: TGCAGCGTTGAAGTAGGGATGGCGGCGAGGACTGAAGCTTTCTTT. It is translated as CSVEVGMAARTEAFF.

This sequence joins TRBV18 and TRBJ1-1, with 8 bases identical to TRBD1. This CDR3 contains 14 residues. Germline trimming cut 2 bases from V and 2 bases from J; bases unmatched to any gene: 1. Germline CDR1 reads KGHSH; CDR2 reads LQKENI. CDR3 sequence reads: CASSPGQGNTEAFF. Written as DNA, the CDR3 is TGTGCCAGCTCACCAGGACAGGGAAACACTGAAGCTTTCTTT.

This clone was detected only once. The chain recombines TRBV21-1 with TRBJ2-7; the table's D call, TRBD2, was not checked against the DNA. TRBV21-1 is given as a pseudogene. This CDR3 has 11 amino acids. The CDR3 is CASSSYYEQYV. For the CDR3, the DNA is TGTGCCAGCAGCTCCTACTACGAGCAGTACGTC.

The chain combines TRBV7-8 with TRBJ2-2; a possible D gene is TRBD2 (5 bases). CDR3 length: 16 amino acids. V gave up 5 bases and J gave up 1 base, with 14 bases separating them. CDR1 is SGHVS, CDR2 FQNEAQ, per germline. The CDR3 sequence is CASSPDLTKNTGELFF. CDR3 nucleotides: TGTGCCAGCAGCCCCGACTTGACTAAGAACACCGGGGAGCTGTTTTTT.

V is TRBV7-2 and J is TRBJ1-2; TRBD1 aligns across 10 bases. Germline CDR1 reads SGHTA; CDR2 reads FQGNSA. Germline trimming cut 5 bases from V and 8 bases from J; bases unmatched to any gene: 8. The CDR3 sequence is 14 residues long. CDR3 residues: CASSQQTGGGGYTF. CDR3 nucleotides: TGTGCCAGCAGCCAACAGACAGGGGGCGGGGGCTACACCTTC.

J is TRBJ2-1 and V is TRBV4-3, with D unresolved. This CDR3 has 17 amino acids. Germline CDR1 reads LGHNA; CDR2 reads YSLEER. V lost 0 bases and J lost 5, with 17 bases in between. The CDR3 DNA is TGCGCCAGCAGCCAAGATATTACTGTTTCTGGAAACAATGAGCAGTTCTTC. This translates into CASSQDITVSGNNEQFF.

V gene TRBV2 combines with J gene TRBJ2-5, with 7 bases fitting TRBD1. CDR3 length equals 15 residues. Germline V lookup: CDR1 SNHLY, CDR2 FYNNEI. V gave up 7 bases and J gave up 5 bases; unmatched junction bases: 13. CDR3 sequence reads: CASNKQGVFSETQYF. The CDR3 nucleotides are TGTGCCAGCAACAAGCAGGGGGTTTTCTCGGAGACCCAGTACTTC.

The chain recombines TRBV14 with TRBJ1-1, with a possible D match to TRBD1 (6 bases). CDR1 is SGHDN and CDR2 is FVKESK in the germline V gene. The CDR3 totals 12 residues. Deletions cut 4 bases from V and 11 bases from J, with 14 bases between. CDR3 DNA sequence: TGTGCCAGCAGCCGAAACAGGGTTCGGGCTTTCTTT. This translates into CASSRNRVRAFF.

This clone was counted a single time. The chain couples TRBV6-5 to TRBJ2-7, with D perhaps matching TRBD2 (6 bases). The CDR3 length is 15 residues. CDR1 is MNHEY, CDR2 SVGAGI, per germline. V dropped 6 bases and J dropped 4 bases, with 19 bases sitting between them. CDR3 protein: CASSLGGGVRYEQYF. The CDR3 nucleotides read TGTGCCAGCAGCCTGGGGGGTGGAGTGAGGTACGAGCAGTACTTC.

In this sample, this clone turned up a few times. The CDR3 protein is CASRDGQGGSYGYTF. The CDR3 bases are TGCGCCAGCAGAGACGGACAGGGGGGAAGCTATGGCTACACCTTC. This sequence joins TRBV10-2 and TRBJ1-2; 10 bases are a match to TRBD1. This CDR3 is built from 15 residues. The junction had 8 bases not matched to a gene; V was cut back by 6 bases and J by 4 bases. Germline lookup yields CDR1 WSHSY and CDR2 SAAADI.

This chain connects TRBV27 to TRBJ2-1, with 7 bases that match TRBD2. CDR1 is MNHEY and CDR2 is SMNVEV in the germline V gene (reference sequence). This CDR3 comprises 14 residues. J lost 6 bases, V lost 11 bases, and 13 bases had no gene match. The CDR3, as DNA: TGTGCCGCACAGCGGGGCCTCTCTGGCAATGAGCAGTTCTTC. It specifies CAAQRGLSGNEQFF.

This chain joins TRBV7-2 and TRBJ1-2; 9 bases match TRBD1. The V segment lost 5 bases and the J segment 7 bases; nucleotides outside the gene matches: 8. CDR3 size: 14 residues. Germline loops: CDR1 SGHTA, CDR2 FQGNSA. The CDR3 here is CASSTQTGGGGYTF. The DNA of the CDR3 is TGTGCCAGCAGCACCCAGACAGGGGGAGGTGGCTACACCTTC. The full variable domain, with the rest looked up from reference TRBV7-2 and TRBJ1-2, is GAGVSQSPSNKVTEKGKDVELRCDPISGHTALYWYRQSLGQGLEFLIYFQGNSAPDKSGLPSDRFSAERTGGSVSTLTIQRTQQEDSAVYLCASSTQTGGGGYTFGSGTRLTVV.

V gene TRBV2 combines with J gene TRBJ1-5; no firm D call. Trimming pared 3 bases from V and 0 bases from J, leaving 9 bases between. In germline, CDR1 is SNHLY, CDR2 FYNNEI. The CDR3 length is 15 residues. DNA for the CDR3: TGTGCCAGCAGTGATGCGGTTTATAGCAATCAGCCCCAGCATTTT. This translates into CASSDAVYSNQPQHF.

V usage is TRBV6-5 and J usage is TRBJ2-3; 8 nucleotides align to TRBD2. Looked up from germline, CDR1 is MNHEY and CDR2 is SVGAGI. The CDR3 totals 16 residues. Germline trimming cut 2 bases from V and 0 bases from J; bases unmatched to any gene: 4. CDR3 region: CASSYLGLASTDTQYF. In DNA form, the CDR3 reads TGTGCCAGCAGTTACCTCGGACTAGCCAGCACAGATACGCAGTATTTT.